The 11 T cell receptor beta chains below were found in one sample sequenced in a study of cytomegalovirus exposure and HLA in healthy donors. The PCR was carried out with 60 Vbeta primers and 13 Jbeta primers. This table comes from immunoSEQ multiplex PCR, and its TCRdb copy is limited to in-frame clones, with some not included. Altogether 150,000 to 200,000 clones are present, roughly 77% being singletons, with the ten largest covering about 10%. The sequencing input was PBMCs. These receptors all stem from a man younger than 30 in good health and CMV-seropositive.

The gene calls are TRBV28 and TRBJ2-7; a possible D gene is TRBD1 (5 bases). Deletions cut 3 bases from V and 4 bases from J, with 13 bases between. The CDR3 loop spans 14 amino acids. The germline CDR1 and CDR2 sequences are MDHEN and SYDVKM. CDR3: CASSFVGRAYEQYF. The CDR3 DNA reads as TGTGCCAGCAGTTTTGTAGGCAGGGCGTACGAGCAGTACTTC.

This sequence joins TRBV7-2 and TRBJ2-7, with 7 bases matching TRBD1. After removal of 8 bases from V and 4 bases from J, the junction contained 8 bases not matched to a gene. Germline V gene lookup returns CDR1 SGHTA and CDR2 FQGNSA. This CDR3 is built from 13 residues. The CDR3: CASLKGAGYEQYF. DNA of the CDR3: TGTGCCAGCCTGAAGGGGGCGGGTTACGAGCAGTACTTC.

The chain is built from TRBV27 and TRBJ2-1; the match to TRBD2 covers 7 bases. The V segment lost 2 bases and the J segment 2 bases; nucleotides outside the gene matches: 3. The CDR3 contains 15 residues. The germline V gene has CDR1 MNHEY and CDR2 SMNVEV (reference sequence). CDR3 sequence reads: CASSLKRGAYNEQFF. Written as DNA, the CDR3 is TGTGCCAGCAGTTTAAAACGGGGGGCCTACAATGAGCAGTTCTTC.

The genes are TRBV7-9 and TRBJ1-4, with 8 bases fitting TRBD1. The V gene end was trimmed by 1 base and the J gene end by 10 bases; junction bases not matched to a gene: 8. The CDR3 is 15 amino acids. Germline CDR1 is SEHNR and CDR2 is FQNEAQ (reference sequence). CDR3 DNA: TGTGCCAGCAGCTTAGGACAGGGGAGTATCGGAAAACTGTTTTTT. This gives the protein CASSLGQGSIGKLFF.

In DNA form, the CDR3 reads TGTGCCAGCAGCAAAGAAGCCGAGGGCAGAAACTATGGCTACACCTTC. Protein product: CASSKEAEGRNYGYTF. V usage is TRBV21-1 and J usage is TRBJ1-2. TRBV21-1 represents a pseudogene. This CDR3 has 16 amino acids.

The chain joins TRBV5-4 to TRBJ2-3, with a possible D match to TRBD2 (6 bases). Trimming took off 1 base at V and 2 bases at J, with 14 bases between the two ends. This CDR3 is 16 amino acids long. Germline loops: CDR1 SGHNT, CDR2 YYREEE (reference sequence). The CDR3 nucleotides are TGTGCCAGCAGCTTGATTCGGCCTAGCGACACAGATACGCAGTATTTT. This sequence encodes CASSLIRPSDTDTQYF.

The chain has TRBV5-1 and TRBJ2-3; the D is unclear. This CDR3 has 14 amino acids. V lost 1 base, J lost 4 bases, and 10 bases lay in between. CDR1 SGHRS and CDR2 YFSETQ come from the germline V gene. The CDR3 DNA reads TGCGCCAGCAGCTTGTCCCCCCTGTCAGATACGCAGTATTTT. This translates into CASSLSPLSDTQYF. Together with reference TRBV5-1 and TRBJ2-3, the CDR3 gives the full variable domain: KAGVTQTPRYLIKTRGQQVTLSCSPISGHRSVSWYQQTPGQGLQFLFEYFSETQRNKGNFPGRFSGRQFSNSRSEMNVSTLELGDSALYLCASSLSPLSDTQYFGPGTRLTVL.

Details on this clone: Germline and junction disagree at one end, which may indicate a read error. The chain uses TRBV28 and TRBJ2-6; perhaps TRBD1 as D (5 bases). CDR1 is MDHEN and CDR2 is SYDVKM in the germline V gene. This CDR3 region has 15 residues. The CDR3 loop reads CASSKDKAGANVLTF. DNA for the CDR3: TGTGCCAGCAGTAAGGACAAGGCTGGTGCCAACGTCCTGACTTTC.

This clone was recorded a few times. The chain carries TRBV27 and TRBJ2-7, with D maybe TRBD1 (5 bases). V lost 4 bases to trimming and J lost 3 bases, with 10 bases between them. The CDR3 extends over 13 amino acids. Per the germline V gene, CDR1 is MNHEY and CDR2 is SMNVEV (reference sequence). In nucleotides, the CDR3 is TGTGCCAGCAGTTCAGGGAATGGCTACGAGCAGTACTTC. Translated: CASSSGNGYEQYF.

The chain combines TRBV30 with TRBJ2-7; D is possibly TRBD1 (5 bases). Germline V gene lookup returns CDR1 GTSNPN and CDR2 SVGIG (reference sequence). This CDR3 has 12 amino acids. Trimming removed 0 bases from V and 5 bases from J, with 8 bases in between. The CDR3 DNA follows: TGTGCCTGGAGTGTACTACAGGACGAGCAGTACTTC. It is translated as CAWSVLQDEQYF. The full variable domain, completed using reference TRBV30 and TRBJ2-7, is SQTIHQWPATLVQPVGSPLSLECTVEGTSNPNLYWYRQAAGRGLQLLFYSVGIGQISSEVPQNLSASRPQDRQFILSSKKLLLSDSGFYLCAWSVLQDEQYFGPGTRLTVT.

The rearrangement uses TRBV6-6 and TRBJ1-3; D uncertain. The germline V gene encodes CDR1 MNHNY and CDR2 SVGAGI (reference sequence). Trimming pared 4 bases from V and 0 bases from J, leaving 4 bases between. CDR3 size: 13 residues. CDR3 nucleotide sequence: TGTGCCAGCAGTTGGGCCTCTGGAAACACCATATATTTT. Its translation is CASSWASGNTIYF.